Below, 19 T cell receptor beta chains from the same sample are listed, as sequenced in a study of blood T cell repertoires in COVID-19. Clones were read by immunoSEQ multiplex PCR, and TCRdb kept only the in-frame ones, dropping some. The sample lists more than 250,000 clones, around 90% occurring once. The sequenced material came from peripheral blood. These receptors all stem from a woman between 45 and 60 years old with COVID-19, enrolled during active disease.

The chain joins TRBV4-1 to TRBJ1-1; weak D call: TRBD1 (6 bases). Trimming removed 1 base at V and 3 bases at J, with 6 bases between. CDR1 and CDR2 from the germline V gene are MGHRA and YSYEKL. This CDR3 has 13 residues. CDR3 sequence: CASSQAGDTEAFF. As DNA, the CDR3 is TGCGCCAGCAGCCAAGCAGGGGACACTGAAGCTTTCTTT.

The chain couples TRBV12-5 to TRBJ2-7; 11 bases map to TRBD1. Per the germline V gene, CDR1 is LGHNT and CDR2 is FRNRAP. The CDR3 length is 14 residues. The V gene end was trimmed by 2 bases and the J gene end by 7 bases; junction bases not matched to a gene: 4. The CDR3 protein is CASGLTGTGGEQYF. The CDR3 nucleotides read TGTGCTAGTGGTTTGACCGGGACAGGGGGAGAGCAGTACTTC. The full variable domain, its missing parts supplied by reference TRBV12-5 and TRBJ2-7, is DARVTQTPRHKVTEMGQEVTMRCQPILGHNTVFWYRQTMMQGLELLAYFRNRAPLDDSGMPKDRFSAEMPDATLATLKIQPSEPRDSAVYFCASGLTGTGGEQYFGPGTRLTVT.

The chain couples TRBV6-6 to TRBJ2-7; TRBD1 agrees at 7 bases. Germline CDR1 reads MNHNY; CDR2 reads SVGAGI (reference sequence). The CDR3 totals 15 residues. The ends lost 0 bases at V and 1 base at J; junction bases unmatched: 3. This CDR3 reads CASSYSGQKSYEQYF. CDR3 DNA sequence: TGTGCCAGCAGTTACTCGGGACAGAAGTCCTACGAGCAGTACTTC.

The rearrangement joins TRBV6-5 to TRBJ2-5, with D perhaps TRBD1 (6 bases). V was clipped by 0 bases and J by 4 bases, with 15 bases between them. Looked up from germline, CDR1 is MNHEY and CDR2 is SVGAGI. The CDR3 length is 16 residues. As DNA, the CDR3 is TGTGCCAGCAGTTACTCGCTATACAGGGTCGGAGAGACCCAGTACTTC. Translating gives CASSYSLYRVGETQYF.

This rearrangement joins TRBV12-3 or TRBV12-4 to TRBJ1-1; D uncertain. The V end was cut by 7 bases, the J end by 2 bases, with 11 bases between. The CDR3 loop spans 13 amino acids. Here the CDR3 reads CASTQAGNTEAFF. The CDR3 bases are TGTGCCAGCACGCAGGCCGGTAACACTGAAGCTTTCTTT.

V is TRBV11-2 and J is TRBJ1-2; 12 bases map to TRBD1. CDR3 length: 15 amino acids. Per the germline V gene, CDR1 is SGHAT and CDR2 is FQNNGV. With V trimmed by 5 bases and J by 7 bases, 8 bases remained unmatched. CDR3 sequence: CASSPGDRGQSGYTF. The CDR3 coding sequence is TGTGCCAGCAGCCCCGGGGACAGGGGGCAGAGTGGCTACACCTTC.

J is TRBJ1-4 and V is TRBV7-2; D uncertain. The germline CDR1 and CDR2 sequences are SGHTA and FQGNSA. CDR3 size: 14 residues. The V gene lost 1 base and the J gene lost 8 bases, with 11 bases spanning the gap. The CDR3 bases are TGTGCCAGCAGCTTAGGGCGCTGGGCGGAAAAACTGTTTTTT. This translates into CASSLGRWAEKLFF.

The rearrangement links TRBV7-9 to TRBJ2-5, with TRBD2 matching over 9 bases. V dropped 5 bases and J dropped 7; count of bases not matched to a gene: 17. The CDR3 extends over 17 amino acids. Germline CDR1 and CDR2: SEHNR and FQNEAQ (reference sequence). The CDR3 sequence: CASSPGAREGLLGTQYF. The CDR3 DNA sequence: TGTGCCAGCAGCCCAGGGGCGCGGGAGGGCCTCCTTGGGACCCAGTACTTC.

There are a few counts of this clone. The genes are TRBV6-4 and TRBJ2-1, with TRBD2 identical over 7 bases. V trimming: 9 bases; J trimming: 8 bases; junction bases outside the gene matches: 16. The germline gives CDR1 MRHNA, CDR2 SNTAGT. This CDR3 is 15 amino acids long. The CDR3 DNA is TGTGCCAGTCGGCGAGGGGCGGGAGACCCCGATGAGCAGTTCTTC. It is translated as CASRRGAGDPDEQFF.

In its sample, this clone was seen once. CDR3 protein: CASSSQGYSNQPQHF. As DNA, the CDR3 is TGTGCCAGTAGCTCTCAGGGGTATAGCAATCAGCCCCAGCATTTT. This rearrangement joins TRBV19 to TRBJ1-5, with TRBD1 as a possible D gene (6 bases). CDR3 size: 15 residues. The V end was cut by 6 bases, the J end by 0 bases, with 12 bases between. CDR1 and CDR2 (germline): LNHDA, SQIVND (reference sequence).

This chain links TRBV5-5 with TRBJ2-4; weak D call: TRBD1 (6 bases). The length of the CDR3 is 15 residues. Trimming removed 3 bases from V and 3 bases from J, with 13 bases in between. CDR1 SGHKS and CDR2 YYEKEE come from the germline V gene (reference sequence). CDR3 DNA: TGTGCCAGCAGCTGGAAACAGGGCGGCAAAAACATTCAGTACTTC. Protein sequence: CASSWKQGGKNIQYF.

The chain carries TRBV19 and TRBJ1-5; D might be TRBD1 (5 bases). Trimming cost V 4 bases and J 10 bases, with 14 bases left between them. The CDR3 covers 13 residues. CDR1 and CDR2 from the germline V gene are LNHDA and SQIVND (reference sequence). CDR3: CASSTGLLGPQHF. CDR3 nucleotide sequence: TGTGCCAGTAGTACGGGACTCCTGGGACCCCAGCATTTT.

The gene calls are TRBV6-6 and TRBJ1-1; TRBD1 matches at 7 bases. CDR1 is MNHNY, CDR2 SVGAGI, per germline (reference sequence). The CDR3 length is 14 residues. Trimming took 5 bases from V and 4 from J; bases not matched to a gene: 7. The CDR3 nucleotides are TGTGCCAGCAGTCGAAAGGGGGCGATCACTGAAGCTTTCTTT. Protein: CASSRKGAITEAFF.

This chain joins TRBV19 and TRBJ2-7; 7 positions match TRBD2. The CDR3 contains 14 residues. V lost 5 bases, J lost 5 bases, and 9 bases stayed unmatched. From germline, CDR1 is LNHDA and CDR2 SQIVND (reference sequence). The CDR3 region is CASSPPAGEDEQYF. The CDR3 coding sequence is TGTGCCAGTAGTCCCCCGGCGGGAGAGGACGAGCAGTACTTC.

The genes are TRBV24-1 and TRBJ2-2, with TRBD2 identical over 10 bases. CDR3 size: 17 residues. The germline V gene encodes CDR1 KGHDR and CDR2 SFDVKD. J gave up 6 bases and V 2 bases, and 8 bases lay outside the gene matches. The CDR3 nucleotides read TGTGCCACCAGTGATTGGGCTAGCGGGAGTTGGGCCGGGGAGCTGTTTTTT. Amino acids: CATSDWASGSWAGELFF.

This chain's CDR3 is CASRRTGLTGELFF. The CDR3 nucleotides are TGTGCCAGCAGGAGGACAGGGCTCACCGGGGAGCTGTTTTTT. This chain links TRBV5-4 with TRBJ2-2, with TRBD1 matching 8 bases. CDR1 SGHNT and CDR2 YYREEE come from the germline V gene (reference sequence). Trimming removed 5 bases from V and 4 bases from J; junction bases left unmatched: 4. The CDR3 spans 14 residues. The full variable domain, in which reference TRBV5-4 and TRBJ2-2 provide the parts outside the CDR3, is ETGVTQSPTHLIKTRGQQVTLRCSSQSGHNTVSWYQQALGQGPQFIFQYYREEENGRGNFPPRFSGLQFPNYSSELNVNALELDDSALYLCASRRTGLTGELFFGEGSRLTVL.

The V gene is TRBV27, the J gene TRBJ1-5; D possibly corresponds to TRBD1 (5 bases). V was pared by 5 bases and J by 5 bases, with 19 bases between. Germline CDR1 reads MNHEY; CDR2 reads SMNVEV (reference sequence). CDR3 size: 16 residues. CDR3: CASSISGRGSYQPQHF. The CDR3 region has the DNA TGTGCCAGCAGTATAAGCGGGAGGGGATCGTATCAGCCCCAGCATTTT.

The CDR3 loop is CASSPEQGVTYEQYF. The CDR3 DNA follows: TGCGCCAGCAGCCCGGAACAGGGGGTAACCTACGAGCAGTACTTC. The J gene is TRBJ2-7, the V gene TRBV5-1; 8 bases map to TRBD1. The CDR3 is 15 residues long. Looked up from germline, CDR1 is SGHRS and CDR2 is YFSETQ. The V gene end was trimmed by 4 bases and the J gene end by 2 bases; junction bases not matched to a gene: 8.

The chain recombines TRBV5-1 with TRBJ2-7; TRBD2 matches 7 bases. Germline V gene lookup returns CDR1 SGHRS and CDR2 YFSETQ. This CDR3 is 13 amino acids long. Trimming took 6 bases from V and 2 from J; bases not matched to a gene: 5. The CDR3 reads CASTRDYPYEQYF. DNA of the CDR3: TGCGCCAGCACCCGGGACTACCCCTACGAGCAGTACTTC. Full variable domain (rest looked up from reference TRBV5-1 and TRBJ2-7): KAGVTQTPRYLIKTRGQQVTLSCSPISGHRSVSWYQQTPGQGLQFLFEYFSETQRNKGNFPGRFSGRQFSNSRSEMNVSTLELGDSALYLCASTRDYPYEQYFGPGTRLTVT.